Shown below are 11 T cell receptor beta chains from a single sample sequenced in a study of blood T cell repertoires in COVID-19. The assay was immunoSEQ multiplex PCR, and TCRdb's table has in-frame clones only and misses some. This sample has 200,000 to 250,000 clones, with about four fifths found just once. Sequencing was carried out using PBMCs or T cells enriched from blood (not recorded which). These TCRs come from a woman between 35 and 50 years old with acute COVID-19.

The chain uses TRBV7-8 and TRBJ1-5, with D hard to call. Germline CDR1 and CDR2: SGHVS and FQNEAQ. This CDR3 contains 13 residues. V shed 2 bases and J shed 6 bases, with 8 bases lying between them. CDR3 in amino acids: CASSLKFGQPQHF. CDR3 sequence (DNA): TGTGCCAGCAGCTTAAAATTCGGTCAGCCCCAGCATTTT.

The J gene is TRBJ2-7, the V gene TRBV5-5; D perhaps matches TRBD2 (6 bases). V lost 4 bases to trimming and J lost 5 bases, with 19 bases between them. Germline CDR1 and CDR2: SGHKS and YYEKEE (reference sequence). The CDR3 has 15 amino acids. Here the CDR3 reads CASSRLGTGVHEQYF. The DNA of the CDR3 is TGTGCCAGCAGCCGACTCGGGACGGGGGTCCACGAGCAGTACTTC.

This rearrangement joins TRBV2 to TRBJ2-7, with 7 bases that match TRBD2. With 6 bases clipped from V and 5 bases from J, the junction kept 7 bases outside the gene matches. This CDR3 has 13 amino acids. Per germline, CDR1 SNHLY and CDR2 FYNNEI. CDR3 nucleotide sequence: TGTGCCAGCAGGGGGGAGGGCGGTGACGAGCAGTACTTC. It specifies CASRGEGGDEQYF.

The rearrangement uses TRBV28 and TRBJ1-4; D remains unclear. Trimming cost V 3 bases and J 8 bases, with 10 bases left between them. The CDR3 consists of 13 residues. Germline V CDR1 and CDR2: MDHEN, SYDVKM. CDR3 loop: CASSFQYYEKLFF. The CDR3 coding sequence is TGTGCCAGCAGTTTCCAGTATTACGAAAAACTGTTTTTT.

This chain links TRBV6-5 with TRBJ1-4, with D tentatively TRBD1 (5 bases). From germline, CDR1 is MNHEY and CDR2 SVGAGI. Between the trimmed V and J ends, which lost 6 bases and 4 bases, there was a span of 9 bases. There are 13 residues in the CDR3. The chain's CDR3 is CASSWTRNEKLFF. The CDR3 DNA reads TGTGCCAGCAGCTGGACACGTAATGAAAAACTGTTTTTT.

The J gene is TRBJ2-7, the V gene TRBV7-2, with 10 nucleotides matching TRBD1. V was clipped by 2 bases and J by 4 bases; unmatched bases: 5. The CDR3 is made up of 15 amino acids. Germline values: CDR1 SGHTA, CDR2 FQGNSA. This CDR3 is CASSLSGQGSYEQYF. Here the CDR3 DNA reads TGTGCCAGCAGCTTATCGGGACAGGGGTCGTACGAGCAGTACTTC.

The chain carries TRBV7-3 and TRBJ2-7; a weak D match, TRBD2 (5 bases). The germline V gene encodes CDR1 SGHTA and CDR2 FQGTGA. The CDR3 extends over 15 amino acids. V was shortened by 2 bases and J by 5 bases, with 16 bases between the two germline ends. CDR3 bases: TGTGCCAGCAGCTTAGAACCCGGGGAAATCCACGAGCAGTACTTC. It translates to CASSLEPGEIHEQYF.

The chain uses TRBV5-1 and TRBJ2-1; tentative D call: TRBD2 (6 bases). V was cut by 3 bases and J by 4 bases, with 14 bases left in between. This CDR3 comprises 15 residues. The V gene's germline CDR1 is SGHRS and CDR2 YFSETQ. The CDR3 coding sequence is TGCGCCAGCAGCTGGGGGTTAGCGGAGTACAATGAGCAGTTCTTC. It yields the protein CASSWGLAEYNEQFF.

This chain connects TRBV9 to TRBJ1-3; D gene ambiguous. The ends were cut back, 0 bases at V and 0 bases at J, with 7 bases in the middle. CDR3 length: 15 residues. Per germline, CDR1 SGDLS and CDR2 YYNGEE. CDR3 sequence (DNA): TGTGCCAGCAGCGTAGGGGCCCGCTCTGGAAACACCATATATTTT. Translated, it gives CASSVGARSGNTIYF. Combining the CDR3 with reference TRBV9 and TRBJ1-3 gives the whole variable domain DSGVTQTPKHLITATGQRVTLRCSPRSGDLSVYWYQQSLDQGLQFLIQYYNGEERAKGNILERFSAQQFPDLHSELNLSSLELGDSALYFCASSVGARSGNTIYFGEGSWLTVV.

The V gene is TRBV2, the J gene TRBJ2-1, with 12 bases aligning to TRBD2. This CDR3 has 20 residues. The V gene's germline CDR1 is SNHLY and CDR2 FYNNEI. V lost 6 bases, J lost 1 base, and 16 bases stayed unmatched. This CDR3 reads CASRGQGGWLAGGSYNEQFF. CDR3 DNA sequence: TGTGCCAGCAGGGGACAGGGCGGCTGGCTAGCGGGAGGGTCCTACAATGAGCAGTTCTTC.

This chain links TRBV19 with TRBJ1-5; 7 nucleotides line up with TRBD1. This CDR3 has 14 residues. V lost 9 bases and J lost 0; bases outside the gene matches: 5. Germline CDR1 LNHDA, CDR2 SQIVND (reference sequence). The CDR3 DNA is TGTGCCAGCGGGACAGCTTATAGCAATCAGCCCCAGCATTTT. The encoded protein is CASGTAYSNQPQHF. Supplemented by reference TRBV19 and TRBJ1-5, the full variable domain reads DGGITQSPKYLFRKEGQNVTLSCEQNLNHDAMYWYRQDPGQGLRLIYYSQIVNDFQKGDIAEGYSVSREKKESFPLTVTSAQKNPTAFYLCASGTAYSNQPQHFGDGTRLSIL.